This paragraph reports one TCR beta chain. Its antigen remains unknown. The sample belongs to a study of blood T cells in healthy people across ages. In terms of origin and age, donors were healthy Caucasian individuals from Russia aged 6 to 90. For every donor, a draw yielded roughly 10 milliliters of peripheral blood. Next came a second PCR, run for about 6 to 11 cycles, which used a sample-barcoded 5' primer along with a J-beta primer mix. TCRdb redid the calling of the 5' RACE reads with MiXCR, one entry per CDR3 protein. Of about 400,000 distinct CDR3 sequences listed, roughly half are singletons. Findings and caveats of the study: Roughly linearly, TCR beta diversity per million T cells fell as age increased. The study lacked donor CMV status, which possibly confounded expanded clonotype changes.

The CDR3 is made up of 15 amino acids. The chain combines TRBV21-1 with TRBJ2-5; no check of the table's D call, TRBD1, against the DNA was made. The assigned J gene may be wrong: the sequence end matches TRBJ2-7 better. TRBV21-1 is a recognized pseudogene. This clonotype originated in a man between 60 and 75 years old in good health. The source material was blood. Here the CDR3 DNA reads TGTGCCAGCAGCAAAATTAAGGGGGTGGTCTACGAGCAGTACTTC. Protein sequence: CASSKIKGVVYEQYF.